The 18 T cell receptor beta chains listed next were all sequenced from one sample in a study of T cell responses to AZD1222 COVID-19 vaccine (dated by TCRdb to the early 2020s). Preparation of the library involved the immunoSEQ multiplex PCR assay. Not all clones reach the TCRdb copy of this immuneACCESS table, which keeps in-frame sequences only. Checked studies attribute under half of the gap to unresolved V genes and leave the rest unexplained. The sample has approximately 90,000 clones on record, about 88% of them singletons. Jointly, the top ten make up less than 4% of the sample. The intended sense of this specimen's time point label: baseline before first vaccination. Sequencing used peripheral blood, obtained on day 0 of AZD1222 vaccination. The receptors originated from an adult in good health.

A few counts support this clone. The chain couples TRBV7-2 to TRBJ1-4; TRBD1 might be the D (5 bases). The CDR3 is 15 amino acids. Germline values: CDR1 SGHTA, CDR2 FQGNSA. V lost 5 bases, J lost 3 bases, and 13 bases lay in between. The CDR3 sequence is CASSRRTSSNEKLFF. CDR3 DNA sequence: TGTGCCAGCAGCAGACGGACAAGTTCTAATGAAAAACTGTTTTTT.

The chain carries TRBV29-1 and TRBJ2-1; D is perhaps TRBD2 (7 bases). The CDR3 contains 12 residues. Germline lookup yields CDR1 SQVTM and CDR2 ANQGSEA. DNA for the CDR3: TGCGGAGGGGGGGACTCCTACAATGAGCAGTTCTTC. This encodes CGGGDSYNEQFF.

J is TRBJ2-2 and V is TRBV10-1; D not certain. The ends were cut back, 6 bases at V and 1 base at J, with 9 bases in the middle. This CDR3 comprises 14 residues. In germline, CDR1 is WNHNN, CDR2 SYGVQD (reference sequence). The CDR3 region is CASRPGQNTGELFF. For the CDR3, the DNA is TGCGCCAGCAGGCCTGGTCAGAACACCGGGGAGCTGTTTTTT.

V usage is TRBV19 and J usage is TRBJ1-4, with 7 bases lining up with TRBD1. V dropped 5 bases and J dropped 4; count of bases not matched to a gene: 4. Per the germline V gene, CDR1 is LNHDA and CDR2 is SQIVND (reference sequence). The CDR3 length is 14 residues. CDR3 in DNA: TGTGCCAGTAGTTGGACAGGCAATAATGAAAAACTGTTTTTT. The encoded protein is CASSWTGNNEKLFF. The full variable domain, completed using reference TRBV19 and TRBJ1-4, is DGGITQSPKYLFRKEGQNVTLSCEQNLNHDAMYWYRQDPGQGLRLIYYSQIVNDFQKGDIAEGYSVSREKKESFPLTVTSAQKNPTAFYLCASSWTGNNEKLFFGSGTQLSVL.

The V gene is TRBV5-1, the J gene TRBJ2-1, with 9 bases identical to TRBD1. Germline V gene data show CDR1 as SGHRS and CDR2 as YFSETQ. The CDR3 has 15 amino acids. Unmatched junction bases numbered 5, after V lost 4 bases and J lost 3 bases. CDR3 sequence reads: CASSRRDRDYNEQFF. CDR3 nucleotides: TGCGCCAGCAGCCGCCGGGACAGGGACTACAATGAGCAGTTCTTC.

This sequence joins TRBV28 and TRBJ2-7; tentatively, D is TRBD2 (7 bases). The V and J ends lost 4 bases and 5 bases respectively, with 15 bases between them. The CDR3 has 14 residues. CDR1 and CDR2 (germline): MDHEN, SYDVKM. Written as DNA, the CDR3 is TGTGCCAGCAGTTGGGAGGGGGGAGCCCACGAGCAGTACTTC. This codes for CASSWEGGAHEQYF.

The rearrangement uses TRBV9 and TRBJ2-3, with D possibly being TRBD1 or TRBD2 (5 bases each). Trimming left V 1 base short and J 2 bases short, with 20 bases between. The CDR3 is 18 residues long. CDR1 and CDR2 (germline): SGDLS, YYNGEE. CDR3 sequence (DNA): TGTGCCAGCAGCGTATTTTCCATGGGACCGATGCACACAGATACGCAGTATTTT. Translated, it gives CASSVFSMGPMHTDTQYF.

The chain joins TRBV5-1 to TRBJ2-2; D remains unclear. The V end lost 1 base, the J end lost 9 bases, and 16 bases lay between the germline ends. CDR3 length: 15 residues. Germline CDR1 is SGHRS and CDR2 is YFSETQ. DNA of the CDR3: TGCGCCAGCAGCTTGTCTACAGCCCCCGACCGGGAGCTGTTTTTT. Translation: CASSLSTAPDRELFF. The full variable domain, rest sourced from reference TRBV5-1 and TRBJ2-2, is KAGVTQTPRYLIKTRGQQVTLSCSPISGHRSVSWYQQTPGQGLQFLFEYFSETQRNKGNFPGRFSGRQFSNSRSEMNVSTLELGDSALYLCASSLSTAPDRELFFGEGSRLTVL.

The chain joins TRBV4-3 to TRBJ1-4; D uncertain. CDR1 is LGHNA and CDR2 is YSLEER in the germline V gene. This CDR3 has 15 amino acids. V dropped 6 bases and J dropped 8 bases, with 19 bases sitting between them. CDR3 region: CASSYLLQLGEKLFF. CDR3 nucleotide sequence: TGCGCCAGCAGTTACCTCCTCCAGCTAGGGGAAAAACTGTTTTTT.

CDR3 loop: CASSQTHNSYNEQFF. As DNA, the CDR3 is TGTGCCAGCAGCCAGACCCACAACTCCTACAATGAGCAGTTCTTC. The rearrangement links TRBV3-1 (or the pseudogene TRBV3-2) to TRBJ2-1; D gene ambiguous. V lost 3 bases and J 0 bases, leaving 9 bases between the germline ends. Germline CDR1 LGHDT, CDR2 YNNKEL (reference sequence). This CDR3 is built from 15 residues.

The J gene is TRBJ2-1, the V gene TRBV10-3; D is unresolved. Germline assignment: CDR1 ENHRY and CDR2 SYGVKD. The CDR3 is 12 amino acids. The ends were cut back, 2 bases at V and 10 bases at J, with 9 bases in the middle. The DNA of the CDR3 is TGTGCCATCAGTGAGGTGGGATACGAGCAGTTCTTC. Translating it yields CAISEVGYEQFF.

The chain carries TRBV28 and TRBJ1-4; a weak D match, TRBD1 (5 bases). Deletions cut 4 bases from V and 7 bases from J, with 16 bases between. CDR3 length: 15 residues. Germline CDR1 MDHEN, CDR2 SYDVKM. The CDR3 protein is CASSSTRAGTEKLFF. For the CDR3, the DNA is TGTGCCAGCAGTTCAACCAGGGCCGGTACTGAAAAACTGTTTTTT.

This clone was found once. The genes are TRBV18 and TRBJ1-5, with D possibly TRBD1 on 5 matching bases. The V end was cut by 3 bases, the J end by 0 bases, with 12 bases between. The CDR3 runs to 16 residues. Germline lookup yields CDR1 KGHSH and CDR2 LQKENI. The DNA for the CDR3 is TGTGCCAGCTCACCGTTCGGGCAGGGTAGCAATCAGCCCCAGCATTTT. Translation gives CASSPFGQGSNQPQHF.

The J gene is TRBJ2-2, the V gene TRBV19; 7 bases match TRBD2. J gave up 4 bases and V 4 bases, and 12 bases lay outside the gene matches. This CDR3 has 17 amino acids. Germline assignment: CDR1 LNHDA and CDR2 SQIVND (reference sequence). The CDR3 DNA reads as TGTGCCAGTAGTACGGGTCGGCTAGCGGAAAGCACCGGGGAGCTGTTTTTT. This sequence encodes CASSTGRLAESTGELFF. Using reference TRBV19 and TRBJ2-2 for the parts outside the CDR3, the full variable domain is DGGITQSPKYLFRKEGQNVTLSCEQNLNHDAMYWYRQDPGQGLRLIYYSQIVNDFQKGDIAEGYSVSREKKESFPLTVTSAQKNPTAFYLCASSTGRLAESTGELFFGEGSRLTVL.

The rearrangement joins TRBV5-1 to TRBJ1-1; 9 nucleotides match TRBD1. Germline V gene lookup returns CDR1 SGHRS and CDR2 YFSETQ. The CDR3 totals 12 residues. The J segment lost 10 bases and the V segment lost 4 bases, leaving 5 bases of the junction unmatched. The CDR3 nucleotides are TGCGCCAGCAGCCGGGACAGGGAGGCAGCTTTCTTT. Translated: CASSRDREAAFF.

The rearrangement links TRBV2 to TRBJ1-3; TRBD1 might be the D (6 bases). The CDR3 totals 14 residues. The V gene lost 8 bases and the J gene lost 0 bases, with 11 bases spanning the gap. In germline, CDR1 is SNHLY, CDR2 FYNNEI. In nucleotides, the CDR3 is TGTGCCAGCCGAACAGGGAGCTCTGGAAACACCATATATTTT. It is translated as CASRTGSSGNTIYF.

This chain joins TRBV5-1 and TRBJ2-1, with TRBD1 matching 11 bases. The CDR3 covers 17 residues. Looked up from germline, CDR1 is SGHRS and CDR2 is YFSETQ. V lost 6 bases, J lost 0 bases, and 8 bases stayed unmatched. The CDR3 region is CASTPEGTGGSYNEQFF. In DNA form, the CDR3 reads TGCGCCAGCACCCCTGAGGGGACAGGGGGCTCCTACAATGAGCAGTTCTTC.

V gene TRBV5-1 combines with J gene TRBJ1-1, with 8 bases fitting TRBD1. Germline assignment: CDR1 SGHRS and CDR2 YFSETQ. J gave up 2 bases and V 5 bases, and 5 bases lay outside the gene matches. The CDR3 is 14 residues long. The CDR3 DNA follows: TGCGCCAGCAGAGCCGGGACAGGAAACACTGAAGCTTTCTTT. Translating it yields CASRAGTGNTEAFF.